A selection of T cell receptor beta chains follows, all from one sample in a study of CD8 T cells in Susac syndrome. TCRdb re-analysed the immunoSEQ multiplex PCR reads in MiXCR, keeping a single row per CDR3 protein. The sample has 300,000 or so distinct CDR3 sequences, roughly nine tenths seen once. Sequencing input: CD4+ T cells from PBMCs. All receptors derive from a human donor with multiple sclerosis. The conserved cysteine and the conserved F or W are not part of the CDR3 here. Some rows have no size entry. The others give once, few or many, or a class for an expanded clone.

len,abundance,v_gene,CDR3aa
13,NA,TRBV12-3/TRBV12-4,ASSLMGKGRYEQY
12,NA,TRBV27,ASTLGEGRSPLH
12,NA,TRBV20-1,SASGQPSATLYT
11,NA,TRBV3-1,ASSQGLQGGYT
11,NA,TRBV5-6,ASSGTGYYGYT
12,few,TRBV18,ASSPQGSNEKLF
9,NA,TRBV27,ASGMTGPQF
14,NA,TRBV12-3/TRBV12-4,ASNPPRAEGNTEAF
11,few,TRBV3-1,ASSQDRGQPQH
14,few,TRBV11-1,ASSTDRGSTGNTIY
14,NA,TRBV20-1,SARSLGSSYNSPLH
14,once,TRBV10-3,AISELAWGQGDGYT
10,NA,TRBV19,ATAWTGEKLF
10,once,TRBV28,ASSLRPQPQH
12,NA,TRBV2,ASSVRRPASEQY
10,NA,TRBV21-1,LDGPFQETQY
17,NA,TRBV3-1,ASSQTKGQGLVFFYEQY
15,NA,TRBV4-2,ASSRLAGGLDKNIQY
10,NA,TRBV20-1,SARADSYEQY
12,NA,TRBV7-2,ASSPRSQNYEQY
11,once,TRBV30,AWVGGARNEQF
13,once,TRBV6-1,ASSTGQGANTEAF
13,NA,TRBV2,ASSDQGTQADTQY
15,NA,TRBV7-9,ASSSGQGSSGANVLT
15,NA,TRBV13,ASSSSGGRRVTDTQY
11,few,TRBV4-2,ASSPRVGHEQY
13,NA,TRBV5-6,ASSEYRIENYEQY
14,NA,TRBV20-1,SAHIGTSSSYNEQF
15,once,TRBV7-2,ASSLSGTPRSADTQY
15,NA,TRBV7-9,ASSLRRDRSPYNEQF
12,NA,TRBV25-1,ASSELAVANTIY
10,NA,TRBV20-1,SARTPGNTQY
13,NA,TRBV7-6,ASSRSGPSYNEQF
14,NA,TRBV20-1,SARDPREAFYNEQF
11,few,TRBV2,ASSTTQNTEAF
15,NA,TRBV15,ATSSTGTSGNYNEQF
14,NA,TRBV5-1,ASSSPREGSYNEQF
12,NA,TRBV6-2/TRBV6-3,ASSYGTSGMAQY
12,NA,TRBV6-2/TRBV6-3,ASSYSDGRTGYT
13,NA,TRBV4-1,ASSQNLGSAGELF
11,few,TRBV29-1,SGGGGVTGELF
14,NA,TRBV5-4,ASRGQGALDTGELF
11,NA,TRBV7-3,ASSLSVNTEAF
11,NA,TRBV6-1,ASSQAWGETQY
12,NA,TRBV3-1,ASSHGQRNYGYT
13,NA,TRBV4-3,ASSQDLDYRGQQY
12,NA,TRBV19,ASSIEKGTGELF
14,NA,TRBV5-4,ASSSTGTAYQETQY
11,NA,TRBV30,AWGNRGIRGYT
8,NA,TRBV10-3,AIGGAEQY
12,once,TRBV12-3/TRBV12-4,ASSPDRGLAEAF
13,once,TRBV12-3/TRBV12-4,ASSLQGPSNQPQH